This T cell receptor beta chain comes out of a study of cytomegalovirus exposure and HLA in healthy donors. As to this clone: As yet, its antigen is unknown.

Study results and limitations: Among the most significant clusters, several appeared linked to common viral pathogens in a later analysis.

There are 13 residues in the CDR3. Germline trimming cut 5 bases from V and 7 bases from J; bases unmatched to any gene: 10. Germline V gives CDR1 SQVTM, CDR2 ANQGSEA. Use of 60 Vbeta and 13 Jbeta primers characterized the PCR. In the original analysis: An analysis performed later counted about 80 million unique TCR beta chains (roughly 10 million of them shared). The repertoire was sequenced with immunoSEQ multiplex PCR; TCRdb's copy has only in-frame clones and lacks some. V and J calls and clone size are given by that table; D and trimming were obtained from the DNA. Altogether about 55,000 clones are present, more than 65% being singletons, with the ten largest covering under 45%.

Input material: PBMCs. The chain is built from TRBV29-1 and TRBJ2-7, with TRBD1 matching 8 bases. This sequence was found in a middle-aged man in good health and CMV-seropositive. Here the CDR3 reads CSVQSDRAFEQYF. The CDR3 nucleotides are TGCAGCGTTCAGTCGGACAGGGCGTTTGAGCAGTACTTC.